These 3 T cell receptor beta chains were all obtained from the same sample, sequenced in a study of technical replicates of blood from several donors. Sequencing was performed with immunoSEQ multiplex PCR; in TCRdb, only in-frame clones are kept and a portion is missing. Of about 70,000 clones in the sample, just under 95% were seen once. Sequencing was done on a sample of T cells isolated from PBMCs. Receptor source: a human donor in good health.

The chain recombines TRBV19 with TRBJ2-7; a possible D gene is TRBD2 (5 bases). This CDR3 has 15 amino acids. V lost 6 bases to trimming and J lost 0 bases, with 15 bases between them. The germline gives CDR1 LNHDA, CDR2 SQIVND (reference sequence). The CDR3 nucleotides read TGTGCCAGTAGGGCTGGTAGCCGGGGCTCCTACGAGCAGTACTTC. Translating gives CASRAGSRGSYEQYF. Together with reference TRBV19 and TRBJ2-7, the CDR3 gives the full variable domain: DGGITQSPKYLFRKEGQNVTLSCEQNLNHDAMYWYRQDPGQGLRLIYYSQIVNDFQKGDIAEGYSVSREKKESFPLTVTSAQKNPTAFYLCASRAGSRGSYEQYFGPGTRLTVT.

This rearrangement joins TRBV7-9 to TRBJ2-7; perhaps TRBD2 as D (5 bases). Germline CDR1 SEHNR, CDR2 FQNEAQ (reference sequence). The CDR3 totals 13 residues. The V end lost 4 bases, the J end lost 5 bases, and 12 bases lay between the germline ends. The CDR3 loop is CASSSPMRDEQYF. In nucleotides, the CDR3 is TGTGCCAGCAGCTCCCCGATGAGGGACGAGCAGTACTTC.

This chain links TRBV27 with TRBJ1-2; weak D call: TRBD1 (5 bases). The CDR3 spans 12 residues. The germline CDR1 and CDR2 sequences are MNHEY and SMNVEV (reference sequence). V was trimmed by 2 bases and J by 8 bases, leaving 9 bases between them. Written as DNA, the CDR3 is TGTGCCAGCAGTTTAAGGGGTCTCGGCTACACCTTC. Encoded protein: CASSLRGLGYTF.